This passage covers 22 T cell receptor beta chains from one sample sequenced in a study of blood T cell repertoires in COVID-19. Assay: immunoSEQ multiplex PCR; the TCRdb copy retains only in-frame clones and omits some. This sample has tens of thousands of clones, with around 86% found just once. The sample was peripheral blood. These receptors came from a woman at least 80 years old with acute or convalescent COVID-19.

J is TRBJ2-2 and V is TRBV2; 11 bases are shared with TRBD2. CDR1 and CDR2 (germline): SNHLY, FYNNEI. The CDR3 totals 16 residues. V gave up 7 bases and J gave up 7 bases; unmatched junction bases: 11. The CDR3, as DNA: TGTGCCAGCACCCCCGGCCTAGCGGGAGGCTACGGGGAGCTGTTTTTT. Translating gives CASTPGLAGGYGELFF. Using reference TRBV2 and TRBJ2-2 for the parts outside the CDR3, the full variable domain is EPEVTQTPSHQVTQMGQEVILRCVPISNHLYFYWYRQILGQKVEFLVSFYNNEISEKSEIFDDQFSVERPDGSNFTLKIRSTKLEDSAMYFCASTPGLAGGYGELFFGEGSRLTVL.

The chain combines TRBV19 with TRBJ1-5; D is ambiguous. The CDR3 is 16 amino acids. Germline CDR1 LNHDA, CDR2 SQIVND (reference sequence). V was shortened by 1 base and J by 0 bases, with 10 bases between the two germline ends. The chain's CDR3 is CASSIGGRVSNQPQHF. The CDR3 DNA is TGTGCCAGTAGTATAGGAGGGCGGGTTAGCAATCAGCCCCAGCATTTT.

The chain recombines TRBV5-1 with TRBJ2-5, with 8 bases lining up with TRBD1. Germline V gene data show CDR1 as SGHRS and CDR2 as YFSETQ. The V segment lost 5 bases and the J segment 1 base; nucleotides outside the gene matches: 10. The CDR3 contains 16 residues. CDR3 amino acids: CASSLLPGGGQETQYF. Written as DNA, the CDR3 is TGCGCCAGCAGTTTACTTCCAGGGGGCGGCCAAGAGACCCAGTACTTC.

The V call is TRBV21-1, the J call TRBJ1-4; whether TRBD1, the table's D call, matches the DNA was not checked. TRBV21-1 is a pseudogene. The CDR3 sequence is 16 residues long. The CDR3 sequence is CASSKGQGSTNEKLFF. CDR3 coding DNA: TGTGCCAGCAGTAAGGGACAGGGCTCCACTAATGAAAAACTGTTTTTT.

The CDR3 region has the DNA TGTGCCAGCAGCTCGGGACTAGCGGAGTGGTTTAACAATGAGCAGTTCTTC. Protein product: CASSSGLAEWFNNEQFF. The chain couples TRBV5-4 to TRBJ2-1; 11 bases match TRBD2. The CDR3 has 17 amino acids. Germline CDR1 is SGHNT and CDR2 is YYREEE (reference sequence). Unmatched junction bases numbered 10, after V lost 3 bases and J lost 5 bases. The complete variable domain, with remaining parts taken from reference TRBV5-4 and TRBJ2-1, reads ETGVTQSPTHLIKTRGQQVTLRCSSQSGHNTVSWYQQALGQGPQFIFQYYREEENGRGNFPPRFSGLQFPNYSSELNVNALELDDSALYLCASSSGLAEWFNNEQFFGPGTRLTVL.

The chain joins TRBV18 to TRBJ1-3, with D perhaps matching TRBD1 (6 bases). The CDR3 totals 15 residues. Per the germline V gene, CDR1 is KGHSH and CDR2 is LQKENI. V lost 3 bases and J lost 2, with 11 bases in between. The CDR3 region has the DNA TGTGCCAGCTCACCGATCCCAGGGGCTGGAAACACCATATATTTT. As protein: CASSPIPGAGNTIYF.

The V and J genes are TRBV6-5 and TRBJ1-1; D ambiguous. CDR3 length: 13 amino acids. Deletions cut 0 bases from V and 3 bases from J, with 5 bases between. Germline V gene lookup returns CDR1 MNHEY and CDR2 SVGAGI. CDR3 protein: CASSYSSDTEAFF. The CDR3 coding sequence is TGTGCCAGCAGTTACTCGAGTGACACTGAAGCTTTCTTT.

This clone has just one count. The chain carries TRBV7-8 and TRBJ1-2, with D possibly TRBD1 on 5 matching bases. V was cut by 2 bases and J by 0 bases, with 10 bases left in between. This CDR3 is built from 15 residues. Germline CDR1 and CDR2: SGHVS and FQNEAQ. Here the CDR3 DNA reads TGTGCCAGCAGCTTATTGGGGGGAACTAACTATGGCTACACCTTC. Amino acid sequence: CASSLLGGTNYGYTF.

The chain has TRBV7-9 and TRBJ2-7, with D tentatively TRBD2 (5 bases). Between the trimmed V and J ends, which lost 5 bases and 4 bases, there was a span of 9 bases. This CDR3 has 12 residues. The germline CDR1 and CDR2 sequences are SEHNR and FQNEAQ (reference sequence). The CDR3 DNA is TGTGCCAGCAGCCCGCCGGGGTACGAGCAGTACTTC. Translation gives CASSPPGYEQYF. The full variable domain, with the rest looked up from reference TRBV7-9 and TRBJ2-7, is DTGVSQNPRHKITKRGQNVTFRCDPISEHNRLYWYRQTLGQGPEFLTYFQNEAQLEKSRLLSDRFSAERPKGSFSTLEIQRTEQGDSAMYLCASSPPGYEQYFGPGTRLTVT.

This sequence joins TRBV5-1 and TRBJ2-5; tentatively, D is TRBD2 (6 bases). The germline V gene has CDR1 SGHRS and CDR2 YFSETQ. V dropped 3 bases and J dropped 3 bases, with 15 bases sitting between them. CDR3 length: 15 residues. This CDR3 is CASSSGDRTEETQYF. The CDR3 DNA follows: TGCGCCAGCAGCTCGGGGGACCGCACGGAAGAGACCCAGTACTTC.

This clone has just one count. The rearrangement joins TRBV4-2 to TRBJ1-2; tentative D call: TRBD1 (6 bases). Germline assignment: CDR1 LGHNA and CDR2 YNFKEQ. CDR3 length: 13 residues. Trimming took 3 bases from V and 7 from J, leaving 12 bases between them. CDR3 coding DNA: TGTGCCAGCAGCCAGCCAGGGGCGTTTGGCTACACCTTC. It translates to CASSQPGAFGYTF.

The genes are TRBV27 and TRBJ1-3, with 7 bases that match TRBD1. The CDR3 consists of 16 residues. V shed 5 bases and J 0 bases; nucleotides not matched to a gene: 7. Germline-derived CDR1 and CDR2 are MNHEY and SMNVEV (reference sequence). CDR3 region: CASSPLTGVSGNTIYF. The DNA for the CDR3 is TGTGCCAGCAGTCCTCTAACAGGGGTCTCTGGAAACACCATATATTTT.

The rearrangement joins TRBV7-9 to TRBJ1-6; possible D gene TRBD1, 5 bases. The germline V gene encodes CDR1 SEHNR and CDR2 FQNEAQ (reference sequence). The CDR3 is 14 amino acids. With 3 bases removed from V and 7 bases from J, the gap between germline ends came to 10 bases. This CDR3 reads CASSFIQDNSPLHF. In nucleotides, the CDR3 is TGTGCCAGCAGCTTTATACAGGACAATTCACCCCTCCACTTT.

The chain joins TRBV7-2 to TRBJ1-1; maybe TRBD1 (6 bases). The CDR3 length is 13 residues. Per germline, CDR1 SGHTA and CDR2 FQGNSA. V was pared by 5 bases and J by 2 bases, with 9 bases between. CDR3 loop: CASSAGANTEAFF. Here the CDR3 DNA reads TGTGCCAGCAGCGCGGGGGCAAACACTGAAGCTTTCTTT.

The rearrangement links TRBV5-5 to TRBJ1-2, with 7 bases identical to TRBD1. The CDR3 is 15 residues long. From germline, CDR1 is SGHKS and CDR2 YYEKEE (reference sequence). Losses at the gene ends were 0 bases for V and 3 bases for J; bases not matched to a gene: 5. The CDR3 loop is CASSLGQGQYYGYTF. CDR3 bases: TGTGCCAGCAGCTTGGGACAGGGACAGTACTATGGCTACACCTTC.

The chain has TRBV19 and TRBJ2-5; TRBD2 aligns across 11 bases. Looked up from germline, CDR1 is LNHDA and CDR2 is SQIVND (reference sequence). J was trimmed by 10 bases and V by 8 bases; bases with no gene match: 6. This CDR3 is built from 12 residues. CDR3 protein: CASAPTSGNQYF. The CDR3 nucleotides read TGTGCCAGTGCTCCGACTAGCGGGAACCAGTACTTC.

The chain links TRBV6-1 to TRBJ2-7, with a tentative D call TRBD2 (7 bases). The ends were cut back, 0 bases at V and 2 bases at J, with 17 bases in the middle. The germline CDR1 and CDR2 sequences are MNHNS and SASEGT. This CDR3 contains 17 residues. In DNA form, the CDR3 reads TGTGCCAGCAGTGAAGCGCGGAGCGGGACATGGCCCTACGAGCAGTACTTC. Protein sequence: CASSEARSGTWPYEQYF.

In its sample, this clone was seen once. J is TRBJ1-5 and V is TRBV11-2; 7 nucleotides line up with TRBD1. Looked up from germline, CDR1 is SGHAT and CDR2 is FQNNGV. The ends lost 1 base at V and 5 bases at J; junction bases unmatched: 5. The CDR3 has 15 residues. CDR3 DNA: TGTGCCAGCAGCTTAGTAGGGGGCGGGGATCAGCCCCAGCATTTT. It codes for CASSLVGGGDQPQHF.

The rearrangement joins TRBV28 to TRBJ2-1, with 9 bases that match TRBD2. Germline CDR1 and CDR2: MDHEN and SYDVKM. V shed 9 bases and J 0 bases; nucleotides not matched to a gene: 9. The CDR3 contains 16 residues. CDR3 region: CASCPLAGISYNEQFF. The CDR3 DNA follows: TGTGCCAGTTGCCCACTAGCGGGTATCTCCTACAATGAGCAGTTCTTC.

CDR3 sequence (DNA): TGTGCCAGCACCACCATTGGAGAACGCGAGCAGTACTTC. This translates into CASTTIGEREQYF. The chain has TRBV5-4 and TRBJ2-7; no definite D call. The CDR3 loop spans 13 amino acids. The V end was cut by 6 bases, the J end by 6 bases, with 16 bases between. The germline V gene encodes CDR1 SGHNT and CDR2 YYREEE (reference sequence).

CDR3 amino acids: CASSPPNGLAGGHSNEQFF. CDR3 in DNA: TGTGCCAGCTCACCACCGAACGGACTAGCGGGAGGGCATTCTAATGAGCAGTTCTTC. V gene TRBV18 combines with J gene TRBJ2-1; 15 nucleotides line up with TRBD2. V lost 0 bases to trimming and J lost 7 bases; unmatched junction nucleotides: 10. This CDR3 region has 19 residues. CDR1 is KGHSH, CDR2 LQKENI, per germline.

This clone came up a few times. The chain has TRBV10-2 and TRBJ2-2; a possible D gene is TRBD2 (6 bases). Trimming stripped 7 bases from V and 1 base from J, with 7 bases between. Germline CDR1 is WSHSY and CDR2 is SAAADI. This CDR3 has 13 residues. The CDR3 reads CASMRGNTGELFF. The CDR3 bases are TGCGCCAGCATGCGGGGGAACACCGGGGAGCTGTTTTTT.